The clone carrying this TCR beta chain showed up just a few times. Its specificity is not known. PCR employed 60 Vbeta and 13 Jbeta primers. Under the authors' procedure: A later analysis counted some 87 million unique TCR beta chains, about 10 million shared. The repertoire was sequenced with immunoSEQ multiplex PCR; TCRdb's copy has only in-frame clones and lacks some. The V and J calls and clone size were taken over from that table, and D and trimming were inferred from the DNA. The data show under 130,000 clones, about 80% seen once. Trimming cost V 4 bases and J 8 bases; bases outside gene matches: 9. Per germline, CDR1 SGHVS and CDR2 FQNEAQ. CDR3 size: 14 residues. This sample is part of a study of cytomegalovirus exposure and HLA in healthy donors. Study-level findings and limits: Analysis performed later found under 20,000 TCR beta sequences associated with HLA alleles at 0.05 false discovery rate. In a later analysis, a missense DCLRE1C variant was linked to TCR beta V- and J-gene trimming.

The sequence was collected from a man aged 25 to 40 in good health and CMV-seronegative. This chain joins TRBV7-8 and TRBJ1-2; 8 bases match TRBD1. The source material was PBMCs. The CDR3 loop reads CASSSGQGVYGYTF. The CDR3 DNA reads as TGTGCCAGCAGCTCAGGACAGGGAGTCTACGGCTACACCTTC.